The next 19 T cell receptor beta chains were all read from a single sample in a study of shared clonotypes between healthy human individuals. TCRdb's copy holds only in-frame clones and misses some; the assay was immunoSEQ multiplex PCR. Of hundreds of thousands of clones in the sample, over 95% were seen once. Positive CCR7 selection of CD45RO-negative cells yielded the naive CD8 cells, and terminally differentiated effector memory CD45RA+ cells were excluded. The source material was naive CD8+ T cells sorted from blood. The receptors were gathered from a woman in her twenties or thirties in good health.

The chain uses TRBV5-6 and TRBJ2-1; D possibly uses TRBD1 or TRBD2 (5 bases each). Trimming pared 7 bases from V and 1 base from J, leaving 15 bases between. This CDR3 comprises 15 residues. Germline V CDR1 and CDR2: SGHDT, YYEEEE. CDR3: CASSLGTLSYNEQFF. In DNA form, the CDR3 reads TGTGCCAGCTCATTAGGGACCCTTTCCTACAATGAGCAGTTCTTC.

About this clone: The same CDR3 also results from other DNA sequences found in this sample. This chain links TRBV6-5 with TRBJ1-1; D perhaps matches TRBD1 (5 bases). Deletions cut 2 bases from V and 4 bases from J, with 8 bases between. Germline CDR1 is MNHEY and CDR2 is SVGAGI. The CDR3 totals 13 residues. CDR3 protein: CASSYGGGTEAFF. CDR3 nucleotide sequence: TGTGCCAGCAGTTACGGGGGGGGCACTGAAGCTTTCTTT.

This chain connects TRBV5-6 to TRBJ2-6; tentatively, D is TRBD1 (6 bases). The germline CDR1 and CDR2 sequences are SGHDT and YYEEEE. V gave up 0 bases and J gave up 1 base, with 11 bases separating them. The CDR3 extends over 17 amino acids. The CDR3: CASSLVGALSGANVLTF. The CDR3 coding sequence is TGTGCCAGCAGCTTGGTGGGGGCGTTATCTGGGGCCAACGTCCTGACTTTC.

The chain is built from TRBV19 and TRBJ2-7, with no clear D. Deletions cut 1 base from V and 6 bases from J, with 16 bases between. The CDR3 runs to 15 residues. Germline V gene lookup returns CDR1 LNHDA and CDR2 SQIVND (reference sequence). CDR3 in DNA: TGTGCCAGTAGTATAGCTGGAACGGCGGTTGTCGAGCAGTACTTC. Translating it yields CASSIAGTAVVEQYF.

This rearrangement joins TRBV7-9 to TRBJ2-3, with D perhaps matching TRBD2 (6 bases). This CDR3 has 17 residues. The germline V gene has CDR1 SEHNR and CDR2 FQNEAQ (reference sequence). With 5 bases removed from V and 0 bases from J, the gap between germline ends came to 18 bases. CDR3 sequence reads: CASSPPDGGISTDTQYF. CDR3 DNA: TGTGCCAGCAGCCCACCTGACGGAGGGATTAGCACAGATACGCAGTATTTT.

This chain uses TRBV28 with TRBJ2-7; D possibly matches TRBD1 or TRBD2 (5 bases each). Between the trimmed V and J ends, which lost 2 bases and 2 bases, there was a span of 22 bases. Per the germline V gene, CDR1 is MDHEN and CDR2 is SYDVKM. The CDR3 totals 18 residues. CDR3 coding DNA: TGTGCCAGCAGTTTACCCGAATCCGGGACGATACTAACCTACGAGCAGTACTTC. Protein: CASSLPESGTILTYEQYF.

The chain couples TRBV28 to TRBJ2-7, with TRBD2 as a possible D gene (6 bases). CDR1 MDHEN and CDR2 SYDVKM come from the germline V gene. The V end lost 6 bases, the J end lost 5 bases, and 17 bases lay between the germline ends. There are 14 residues in the CDR3. The CDR3 bases are TGTGCCAGCAGCCCTTTCGGGGGATTCAACGAGCAGTACTTC. This gives the protein CASSPFGGFNEQYF.

The rearrangement uses TRBV28 and TRBJ1-5; 7 bases are a match to TRBD1. This CDR3 contains 14 residues. CDR1 MDHEN and CDR2 SYDVKM come from the germline V gene. The V and J ends lost 10 bases and 5 bases, in that order; junction bases with no gene match: 11. CDR3 region: CATVLRDSDQPQHF. Written as DNA, the CDR3 is TGTGCCACCGTCCTCCGGGACAGCGATCAGCCCCAGCATTTT.

This chain uses TRBV19 with TRBJ1-2, with TRBD1 as a possible D gene (5 bases). The germline V gene encodes CDR1 LNHDA and CDR2 SQIVND (reference sequence). V gave up 6 bases and J gave up 2 bases, with 13 bases separating them. The CDR3 runs to 14 residues. The CDR3 here is CASSPKGSNYGYTF. The DNA for the CDR3 is TGTGCCAGTAGCCCCAAGGGGAGCAACTATGGCTACACCTTC.

V gene TRBV27 combines with J gene TRBJ1-1, with a tentative D call TRBD1 (6 bases). Trimming removed 5 bases from V and 0 bases from J, with 10 bases in between. CDR1 and CDR2 (germline): MNHEY, SMNVEV (reference sequence). CDR3 length: 14 amino acids. CDR3: CASSRTVLNTEAFF. The CDR3 DNA sequence: TGTGCCAGCAGTAGGACAGTTTTGAACACTGAAGCTTTCTTT.

As concerns this clone: This same CDR3 is encoded by further DNA sequences in the sample. This sequence joins TRBV27 and TRBJ2-1, with TRBD2 as a possible D gene (5 bases). This CDR3 is 15 amino acids long. Germline V lookup: CDR1 MNHEY, CDR2 SMNVEV (reference sequence). With 2 bases removed from V and 0 bases from J, the gap between germline ends came to 8 bases. The chain's CDR3 is CASSLRESSYNEQFF. DNA for the CDR3: TGTGCCAGCAGTTTAAGGGAGAGCTCCTACAATGAGCAGTTCTTC.

The CDR3: CASSMSTSPYNEQFF. The CDR3 DNA follows: TGTGCCAGTAGTATGTCGACCTCCCCCTACAATGAGCAGTTCTTC. The V call is TRBV19, the J call TRBJ2-1; D is ambiguous. The CDR3 contains 15 residues. Trimming cost V 3 bases and J 2 bases, with 11 bases left between them. Germline V CDR1 and CDR2: LNHDA, SQIVND (reference sequence).

The rearrangement links TRBV27 to TRBJ2-5; weak D call: TRBD2 (6 bases). Germline CDR1 reads MNHEY; CDR2 reads SMNVEV (reference sequence). The CDR3 runs 16 residues. V lost 1 base and J 1 base, leaving 13 bases between the germline ends. The CDR3 nucleotides read TGTGCCAGCAGTTTATTTACGGGAGAGCCCCAAGAGACCCAGTACTTC. Its translation: CASSLFTGEPQETQYF.

The chain uses TRBV2 and TRBJ1-6, with TRBD1 matching over 7 bases. The V gene's germline CDR1 is SNHLY and CDR2 FYNNEI. Trimming took 8 bases from V and 13 from J; bases not matched to a gene: 8. The CDR3 is 12 amino acids. CDR3 nucleotides: TGTGCCAGCGGGGACAGCGCGGCGCCCCTCCACTTT. Translation gives CASGDSAAPLHF.

This chain connects TRBV27 to TRBJ1-1; 9 positions agree with TRBD1. Germline CDR1 MNHEY, CDR2 SMNVEV (reference sequence). V lost 5 bases to trimming and J lost 3 bases; unmatched junction nucleotides: 13. The CDR3 sequence is 17 residues long. The CDR3 sequence is CASSLQSRTGEDTEAFF. DNA of the CDR3: TGTGCCAGCAGTCTTCAATCACGGACAGGGGAAGACACTGAAGCTTTCTTT.

This clone was seen a few times. This chain connects TRBV30 to TRBJ1-1; a weak D match, TRBD1 (5 bases). Germline V gene data show CDR1 as GTSNPN and CDR2 as SVGIG (reference sequence). The CDR3 consists of 16 residues. V was cut by 0 bases and J by 4 bases, with 18 bases left in between. This chain's CDR3 is CAWSVEWIAQGTEAFF. CDR3 DNA sequence: TGTGCCTGGAGTGTAGAGTGGATAGCCCAGGGCACTGAAGCTTTCTTT.

The J gene is TRBJ2-3, the V gene TRBV5-4, with 9 bases identical to TRBD1. The germline V gene encodes CDR1 SGHNT and CDR2 YYREEE (reference sequence). This CDR3 has 18 residues. The J segment lost 2 bases and the V segment lost 4 bases, leaving 14 bases of the junction unmatched. The CDR3: CASSADSWDREITDTQYF. The CDR3 DNA reads TGTGCCAGCAGCGCCGACTCTTGGGACAGGGAGATCACAGATACGCAGTATTTT.

V is TRBV28 and J is TRBJ2-7, with TRBD2 as a possible D gene (5 bases). Trimming took 5 bases from V and 2 from J, leaving 10 bases between them. Germline lookup yields CDR1 MDHEN and CDR2 SYDVKM. The CDR3 runs 13 residues. CDR3 coding DNA: TGTGCCAGCAGTCCACGGGATACCTACGAGCAGTACTTC. Its protein product is CASSPRDTYEQYF. The full variable domain, with the rest looked up from reference TRBV28 and TRBJ2-7, is DVKVTQSSRYLVKRTGEKVFLECVQDMDHENMFWYRQDPGLGLRLIYFSYDVKMKEKGDIPEGYSVSREKKERFSLILESASTNQTSMYLCASSPRDTYEQYFGPGTRLTVT.

This chain links TRBV13 with TRBJ2-7, with TRBD2 matching 8 bases. The V gene's germline CDR1 is PRHDT and CDR2 FYEKMQ (reference sequence). After removal of 10 bases from V and 7 bases from J, the junction contained 12 bases not matched to a gene. The CDR3 has 13 amino acids. CDR3 coding DNA: TGTGCCACCGCCATAGCGGGAAGATGGGAGCAGTACTTC. It translates to CATAIAGRWEQYF.